One sample yielded the 27 T cell receptor beta chains listed below, sequenced in a study of post-analysis software for immune sequencing data. Study outcomes and limitations: In patients, TRBV5-6, TRBV5-1 and TRBV20-1 belonged to roughly five TRBV segments found more frequently than in controls.

The antigens for these receptors are not known. The TCR beta cDNA libraries carried unique molecular identifiers. TCRdb re-derived calls from the PCR reads in MiXCR, one entry per CDR3 protein. The repertoire holds 400,000 to 500,000 distinct CDR3 sequences, roughly 38% seen once, with less than 10% in the top ten. The specimen was blood. These receptors originate from a girl aged 2-15 years with multiple sclerosis.

This clonotype was counted between two and nine times. This chain uses TRBV15 with TRBJ2-3; D gene ambiguous. In germline, CDR1 is LNHNV, CDR2 YYDKDF (reference sequence). The CDR3 is 14 residues long. Trimming removed 1 base at V and 6 bases at J, with 11 bases between. The CDR3 DNA reads as TGTGCCACCAGCAGAGTCCCCCCCAGCGATACGCAGTATTTT. Protein product: CATSRVPPSDTQYF.

There are a few counts of this clonotype. V and J are TRBV20-1 and TRBJ1-1, with D unclear. V shed 8 bases and J shed 2 bases, with 15 bases lying between them. In germline, CDR1 is DFQATT, CDR2 SNEGSKA (reference sequence). The CDR3 totals 13 residues. The CDR3 nucleotides are TGCAGTTGGGAGGGAGGAGTTAACACTGAAGCTTTCTTT. Amino acids: CSWEGGVNTEAFF.

In the case of this clonotype: Relative to the germline gene, one junction end is altered; a read error may explain this. The chain uses TRBV28 and TRBJ2-7, with D perhaps TRBD1 (6 bases). Germline values: CDR1 MDHEN, CDR2 SYDVKM. This CDR3 is 16 amino acids long. The chain's CDR3 is CASRTPLQGTTYEQYF. CDR3 DNA sequence: TGTGCCAGCAGAACTCCCTTACAGGGCACAACCTATGAGCAGTACTTC.

This clonotype came up a few times. The V gene is TRBV20-1, the J gene TRBJ2-1, with TRBD2 matching 12 bases. J gave up 6 bases and V 6 bases, and 3 bases lay outside the gene matches. Germline V CDR1 and CDR2: DFQATT, SNEGSKA (reference sequence). This CDR3 has 13 residues. The CDR3 region is CSATTSGSNEQFF. Here the CDR3 DNA reads TGCAGTGCGACGACTAGCGGGAGCAATGAGCAGTTCTTC.

The chain links TRBV7-3 to TRBJ2-2; maybe TRBD1 (5 bases). Germline CDR1 and CDR2: SGHTA and FQGTGA. This CDR3 is built from 15 residues. Trimming shortened V by 3 bases and J by 5 bases, and 13 bases separated the two germline ends. Written as DNA, the CDR3 is TGTGCCAGCAGCTTCTCGGCAGGGCCAACCGGGGAGCTGTTTTTT. It codes for CASSFSAGPTGELFF.

In its sample, this clonotype was seen a few times. The rearrangement links TRBV2 to TRBJ1-5; tentatively, D is TRBD1 (5 bases). The germline gives CDR1 SNHLY, CDR2 FYNNEI. V shed 0 bases and J shed 9 bases, with 15 bases lying between them. The CDR3 length is 15 residues. CDR3 sequence (DNA): TGTGCCAGCAGTGAAGCGTGGGGACGACAAACGCCCCAGCATTTT. Residues: CASSEAWGRQTPQHF.

This clonotype was detected only a few times. J is TRBJ1-5 and V is TRBV3-1; perhaps TRBD1 as D (5 bases). This CDR3 region has 14 residues. V shed 2 bases and J shed 5 bases, with 10 bases lying between them. Per the germline V gene, CDR1 is LGHDT and CDR2 is YNNKEL (reference sequence). The CDR3 sequence: CASSQMGVYQPQHF. In DNA, the CDR3 is TGTGCCAGCAGCCAAATGGGGGTTTATCAGCCCCAGCATTTT.

The chain carries TRBV15 and TRBJ2-1; D assignment may be TRBD1 or TRBD2 (5 bases each). The DNA matches TRBJ2-7 better at its end, which makes the J call doubtful. Germline loops: CDR1 LNHNV, CDR2 YYDKDF (reference sequence). CDR3 size: 15 residues. Here the CDR3 reads CATRQGALAYNEQYF. CDR3 coding DNA: TGTGCCACCAGACAAGGGGCCCTAGCCTACAATGAGCAGTACTTC.

The V call is TRBV19, the J call TRBJ1-2; D might be TRBD1 (6 bases). The CDR3 runs to 12 residues. V lost 7 bases and J lost 2, with 8 bases in between. Germline assignment: CDR1 LNHDA and CDR2 SQIVND (reference sequence). CDR3 sequence: CASTTGNYGYTF. CDR3 DNA sequence: TGTGCCAGTACTACAGGGAACTATGGCTACACCTTC.

The chain has TRBV20-1 and TRBJ1-6, with D perhaps matching TRBD1 (5 bases). This CDR3 is built from 13 residues. Germline CDR1 and CDR2: DFQATT and SNEGSKA (reference sequence). Trimming stripped 4 bases from V and 4 bases from J, with 8 bases between. The CDR3 protein is CSATGIYNSPLHF. The CDR3 DNA follows: TGCAGTGCTACAGGGATATATAATTCACCCCTCCACTTT.

Note on this clonotype: One end of the junction does not line up with germline, which may come from a read error. V is TRBV29-1 and J is TRBJ2-7, with D unresolved. Germline V gives CDR1 SQVTM, CDR2 ANQGSEA. This CDR3 contains 10 residues. The CDR3 region has the DNA TGCGGCGTTGAAAACGGCCCCTGGTACTTC. Protein: CGVENGPWYF.

This clonotype was found a few times. The genes are TRBV7-2 and TRBJ2-6; D gene ambiguous. The germline CDR1 and CDR2 sequences are SGHTA and FQGNSA. The CDR3 contains 15 residues. V was clipped by 5 bases and J by 0 bases, with 8 bases between them. CDR3 in DNA: TGTGCCAGCAGCCCACGGTACTCTGGGGCCAACGTCCTGACTTTC. This encodes CASSPRYSGANVLTF.

This clonotype was recorded a few times. J is TRBJ2-5 and V is TRBV29-1; 8 nucleotides match TRBD1. The germline V gene has CDR1 SQVTM and CDR2 ANQGSEA. The length of the CDR3 is 12 residues. With 8 bases clipped from V and 5 bases from J, the junction kept 7 bases outside the gene matches. The DNA of the CDR3 is TGCAGCCTCGGACAGGGTGGGGAGACCCAGTACTTC. This translates into CSLGQGGETQYF.

The rearrangement joins TRBV20-1 to TRBJ2-5; no firm D call. The germline V and J ends were trimmed by 2 bases and 2 bases, with 15 bases remaining between them. The CDR3 runs 15 residues. CDR1 and CDR2 (germline): DFQATT, SNEGSKA (reference sequence). The CDR3 DNA reads as TGCAGTGCTAGACCCCACGCCGTGGGTCAAGAGACCCAGTACTTC. Protein product: CSARPHAVGQETQYF.

The V gene is TRBV15, the J gene TRBJ1-5, with a tentative D call TRBD1 (5 bases). CDR3 length equals 18 residues. CDR1 LNHNV and CDR2 YYDKDF come from the germline V gene (reference sequence). V was clipped by 0 bases and J by 2 bases, with 17 bases between them. The CDR3 protein is CATSREPSLRDGNQPQHF. The CDR3 DNA follows: TGTGCCACCAGCAGAGAACCCTCCCTGAGGGACGGCAATCAGCCCCAGCATTTT.

This clonotype was counted a single time. The J gene is TRBJ1-4, the V gene TRBV2; 7 positions agree with TRBD1. Looked up from germline, CDR1 is SNHLY and CDR2 is FYNNEI. This CDR3 region has 15 residues. The V segment lost 8 bases and the J segment 5 bases; nucleotides outside the gene matches: 11. The CDR3 loop is CASYNPGTANEKLFF. The CDR3 coding sequence is TGTGCCAGCTACAACCCCGGGACAGCGAATGAAAAACTGTTTTTT.

The J gene is TRBJ2-7, the V gene TRBV4-1, with TRBD1 matching 7 bases. The CDR3 is 15 amino acids. The germline gives CDR1 MGHRA, CDR2 YSYEKL. Losses at the gene ends were 0 bases for V and 3 bases for J; bases not matched to a gene: 5. DNA of the CDR3: TGCGCCAGCAGCCAAGATCCGGGACAGCTCTACGAGCAGTACTTC. This sequence encodes CASSQDPGQLYEQYF.

The V and J genes are TRBV6-5 and TRBJ2-7, with 7 bases that match TRBD2. Germline lookup yields CDR1 MNHEY and CDR2 SVGAGI. The CDR3 is made up of 13 amino acids. V was clipped by 4 bases and J by 2 bases; unmatched bases: 2. The CDR3 DNA reads as TGTGCCAGCAGTTCCCTAGCGGCCTACGAGCAGTACTTC. Protein sequence: CASSSLAAYEQYF.

This chain joins TRBV5-1 and TRBJ2-7; 13 bases fit TRBD2. The DNA end lines up better with TRBJ2-5; the J call may be wrong. Per germline, CDR1 SGHRS and CDR2 YFSETQ. The CDR3 contains 18 residues. CDR3 in DNA: TGCGCCAGCAGCTTGGGGACTAGCGGGAGAGGTCAGGGTGAGACCCAGTACTTC. Translated: CASSLGTSGRGQGETQYF.

The chain joins TRBV15 to TRBJ1-5; D remains unclear. Between the trimmed V and J ends, which lost 0 bases and 0 bases, there was a span of 15 bases. CDR3 length equals 18 residues. CDR1 LNHNV and CDR2 YYDKDF come from the germline V gene (reference sequence). CDR3 sequence: CATSRDRTGTYSNQPQHF. The CDR3 nucleotides read TGTGCCACCAGCAGAGATCGGACGGGCACTTATAGCAATCAGCCCCAGCATTTT.

The chain couples TRBV12-3 or TRBV12-4 to TRBJ2-7; D is possibly TRBD2 (5 bases). The CDR3 has 18 amino acids. V was shortened by 6 bases and J by 7 bases, with 31 bases between the two germline ends. The DNA for the CDR3 is TGTGCCAGCAGCTTATATTCCCGAGCGGTCGTCGTGTACAATGAGCAGTACTTC. The encoded protein is CASSLYSRAVVVYNEQYF.

This chain uses TRBV28 with TRBJ2-5; TRBD2 aligns across 7 bases. TRBJ2-7 explains the end of the DNA better; the J call may be wrong. Germline CDR1 and CDR2: MDHEN and SYDVKM. The CDR3 has 13 residues. CDR3 protein: CASTRAGVTEQYF. The CDR3 nucleotides are TGTGCCAGCACGCGTGCGGGGGTAACCGAGCAGTACTTC.

The J gene is TRBJ2-5, the V gene TRBV7-6; TRBD2 agrees at 10 bases. The DNA end is more similar to TRBJ2-7, so the J call may be wrong. The V gene's germline CDR1 is SGHVS and CDR2 FNYEAQ. The CDR3 is 17 residues long. The CDR3 DNA reads as TGTGCCAGCAGCTTAAATCCCCCTGCTAGCGGGAGTAACGAGCAGTACTTC. This sequence encodes CASSLNPPASGSNEQYF.

The rearrangement uses TRBV5-1 and TRBJ2-7; the D is unclear. Germline V gives CDR1 SGHRS, CDR2 YFSETQ. The CDR3 extends over 15 amino acids. Between the trimmed V and J ends, which lost 0 bases and 1 base, there was a span of 11 bases. CDR3: CASSLVETLSYEQYF. The CDR3 DNA reads as TGCGCCAGCAGCTTGGTAGAGACACTTTCCTACGAGCAGTACTTC. The full variable domain, rest sourced from reference TRBV5-1 and TRBJ2-7, is KAGVTQTPRYLIKTRGQQVTLSCSPISGHRSVSWYQQTPGQGLQFLFEYFSETQRNKGNFPGRFSGRQFSNSRSEMNVSTLELGDSALYLCASSLVETLSYEQYFGPGTRLTVT.

V usage is TRBV29-1 and J usage is TRBJ1-1; TRBD1 aligns across 8 bases. In germline, CDR1 is SQVTM, CDR2 ANQGSEA. The CDR3 is made up of 12 amino acids. The J segment lost 1 base and the V segment lost 7 bases, leaving 2 bases of the junction unmatched. CDR3 in DNA: TGCAGCGCCGACAGGGGGAACACTGAAGCTTTCTTT. Translated: CSADRGNTEAFF.

This clonotype was observed a few times. The rearrangement uses TRBV9 and TRBJ2-7; possibly TRBD1 for D (7 bases). The CDR3 length is 16 residues. V gave up 0 bases and J gave up 2 bases, with 15 bases separating them. The germline V gene encodes CDR1 SGDLS and CDR2 YYNGEE. The CDR3, as DNA: TGTGCCAGCAGCGTAGGTCCGTCAGGGGGGACCTACGAGCAGTACTTC. Its translation is CASSVGPSGGTYEQYF.

This clonotype was counted a few times. The rearrangement links TRBV12-3 or TRBV12-4 to TRBJ2-5, with a possible D match to TRBD1 (6 bases). V lost 4 bases, J lost 2 bases, and 11 bases lay in between. CDR3 length: 14 residues. CDR3 nucleotides: TGTGCCAGCAGTTCCGGGACAATACAAGAGACCCAGTACTTC. This encodes CASSSGTIQETQYF.